Sequencing of this T cell receptor (beta chain) was carried out in a study of blood T cell repertoires in COVID-19. Across the study: The United States, Italy and Spain provided the acute and convalescent COVID-19 samples. T cells, B-cell-depleted T cells, or PBMCs supplied cDNA or gDNA.

In the original workflow: Estimation of nucleated cell counts relied on the amplification of reference gene primers. Measured with immunoSEQ multiplex PCR; TCRdb has only the in-frame clones, and not every one. Clone size and the V and J calls come from that table; the DNA yielded D and trimming. This sample has around 190,000 clones, with approximately 91% found just once. CDR1 is MNHEY, CDR2 SVGEGT, per germline. The CDR3 has 15 residues. Trimming shortened V by 6 bases and J by 5 bases, and 19 bases separated the two germline ends. The sample consisted of peripheral blood. The sequence derives from a man aged 25 to 45 with acute or convalescent COVID-19. J is TRBJ2-5 and V is TRBV6-2 or TRBV6-3; tentatively, D is TRBD1 (8 bases). The CDR3 DNA reads TGTGCCAGCAGCCCCTTGACAGGGGAGGGGGAGACCCAGTACTTC. Translated, it gives CASSPLTGEGETQYF.